Listed here is a single TCR beta chain. What it binds is unknown. Trimming pared 0 bases from V and 3 bases from J, leaving 7 bases between. From germline, CDR1 is SGHTA and CDR2 FQGTGA. The CDR3 consists of 14 residues. These data are taken from a study of cytomegalovirus exposure and HLA in healthy donors. Points from the study as a whole: A cluster of highly shared sequence variants was likely a sequencing artifact. Presence/absence analyses assumed roughly uniform sequencing depth across donors. Among TCR beta chains, those listed as cytomegalovirus-associated numbered 164. Later on, an analysis tied approximately 15,000 TCR beta sequences to HLA alleles at 0.05 false discovery rate.

Vbeta (60) and Jbeta (13) primers were used in the PCR. Assay used: immunoSEQ multiplex PCR; TCRdb lists only in-frame clones, some missing. There are more than 200,000 clones in the sample; approximately 80% occur only once, and 1.4% lies in the top ten. Sequenced input: PBMCs. The TCR comes from a girl between 5 and 17 years old in good health and CMV-seronegative. The V gene is TRBV7-3, the J gene TRBJ2-3; D unclear. The CDR3 coding sequence is TGTGCCAGCAGCTTAACTAGCCGGACAGATACGCAGTATTTT. Translation: CASSLTSRTDTQYF.